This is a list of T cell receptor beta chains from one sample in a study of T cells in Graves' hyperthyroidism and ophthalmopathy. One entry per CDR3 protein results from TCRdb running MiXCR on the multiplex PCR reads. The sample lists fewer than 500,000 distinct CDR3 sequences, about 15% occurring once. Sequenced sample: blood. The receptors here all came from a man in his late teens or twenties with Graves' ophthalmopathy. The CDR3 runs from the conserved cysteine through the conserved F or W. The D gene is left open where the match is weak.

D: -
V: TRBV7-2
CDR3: CASSFRGPETQYF

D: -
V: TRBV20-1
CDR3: CSASPRVWGSNSPLHF

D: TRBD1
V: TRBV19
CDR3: CASSFRTGGTEAFF

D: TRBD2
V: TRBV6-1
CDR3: CASSETSGGPDTQYF

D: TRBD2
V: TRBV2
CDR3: CASITGGRAYEQYF

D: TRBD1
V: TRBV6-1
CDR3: CASSKDRGDTLIGETQYF

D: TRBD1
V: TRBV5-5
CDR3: CASQRTGGVETQYF

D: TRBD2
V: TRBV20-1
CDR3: CSVISLAGQETQYF

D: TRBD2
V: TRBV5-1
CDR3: CASFQLAGEDTQYF

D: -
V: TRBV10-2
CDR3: CASSESVLYEQYF

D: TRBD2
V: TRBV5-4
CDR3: CASSLGLSGSYEQYF

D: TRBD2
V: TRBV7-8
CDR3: CASSLLAGGGNEQFF

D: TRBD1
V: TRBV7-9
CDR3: CASSHEAQGAMNTEAFF

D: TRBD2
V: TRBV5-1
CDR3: CASNLVSGGSYEQYF

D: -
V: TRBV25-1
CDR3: CASSDQVAYEQYF

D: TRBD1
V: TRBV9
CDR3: CAIDSGQGGYYEQYF

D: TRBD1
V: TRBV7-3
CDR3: CASSPTGAQETQYF

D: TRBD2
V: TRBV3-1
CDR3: CASSSRLAGVLHEQYF

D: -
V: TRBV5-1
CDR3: CASSIRTVLHEQFF